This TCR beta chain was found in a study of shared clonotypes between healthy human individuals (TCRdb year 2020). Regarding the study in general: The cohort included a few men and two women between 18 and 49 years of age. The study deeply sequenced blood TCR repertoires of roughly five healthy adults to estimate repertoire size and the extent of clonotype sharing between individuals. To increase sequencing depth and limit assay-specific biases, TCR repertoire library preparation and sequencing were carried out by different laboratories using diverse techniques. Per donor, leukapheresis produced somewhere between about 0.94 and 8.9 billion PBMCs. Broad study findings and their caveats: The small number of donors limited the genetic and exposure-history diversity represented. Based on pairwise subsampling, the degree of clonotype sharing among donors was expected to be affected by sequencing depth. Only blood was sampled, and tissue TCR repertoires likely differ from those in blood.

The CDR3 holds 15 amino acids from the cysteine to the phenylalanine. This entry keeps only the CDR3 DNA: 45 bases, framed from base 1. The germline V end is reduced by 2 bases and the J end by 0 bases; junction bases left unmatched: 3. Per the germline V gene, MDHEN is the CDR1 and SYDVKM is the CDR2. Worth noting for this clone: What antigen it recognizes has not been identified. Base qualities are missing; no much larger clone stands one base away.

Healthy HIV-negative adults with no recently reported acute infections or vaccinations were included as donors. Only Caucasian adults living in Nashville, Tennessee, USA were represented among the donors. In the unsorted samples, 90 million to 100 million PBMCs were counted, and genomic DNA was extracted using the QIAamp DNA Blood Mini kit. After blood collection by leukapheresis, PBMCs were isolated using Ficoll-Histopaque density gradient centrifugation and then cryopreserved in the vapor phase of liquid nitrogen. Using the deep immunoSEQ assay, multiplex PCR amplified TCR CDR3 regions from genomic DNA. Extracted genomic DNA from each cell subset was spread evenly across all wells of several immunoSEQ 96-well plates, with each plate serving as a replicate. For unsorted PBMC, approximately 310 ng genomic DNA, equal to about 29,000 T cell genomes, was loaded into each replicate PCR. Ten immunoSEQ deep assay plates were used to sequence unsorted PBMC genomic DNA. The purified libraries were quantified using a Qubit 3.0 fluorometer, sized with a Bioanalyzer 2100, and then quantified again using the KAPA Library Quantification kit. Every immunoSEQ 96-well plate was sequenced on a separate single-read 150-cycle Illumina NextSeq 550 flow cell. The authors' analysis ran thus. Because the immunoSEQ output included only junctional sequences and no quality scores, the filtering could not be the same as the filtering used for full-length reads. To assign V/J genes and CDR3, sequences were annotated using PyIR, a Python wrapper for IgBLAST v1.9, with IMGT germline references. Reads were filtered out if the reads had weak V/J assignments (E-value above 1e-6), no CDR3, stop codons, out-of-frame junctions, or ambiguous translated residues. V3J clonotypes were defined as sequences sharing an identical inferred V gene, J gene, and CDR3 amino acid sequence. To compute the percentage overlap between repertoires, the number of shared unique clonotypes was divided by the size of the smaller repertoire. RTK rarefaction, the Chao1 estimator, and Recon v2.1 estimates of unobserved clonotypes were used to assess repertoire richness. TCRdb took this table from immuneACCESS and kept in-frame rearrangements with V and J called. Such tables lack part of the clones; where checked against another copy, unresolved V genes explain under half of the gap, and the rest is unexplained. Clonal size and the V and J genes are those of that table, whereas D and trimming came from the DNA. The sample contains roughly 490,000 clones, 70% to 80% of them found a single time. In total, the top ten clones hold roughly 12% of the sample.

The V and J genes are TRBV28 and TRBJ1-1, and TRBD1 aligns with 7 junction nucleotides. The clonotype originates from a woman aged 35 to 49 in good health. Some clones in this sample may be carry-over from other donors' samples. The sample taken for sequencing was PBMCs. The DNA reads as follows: TGTGCCAGCAGTTTAGCAGGGGGGATGAACACTGAAGCTTTCTTT. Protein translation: CASSLAGGMNTEAFF. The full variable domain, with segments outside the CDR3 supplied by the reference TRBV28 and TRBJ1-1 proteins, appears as DVKVTQSSRYLVKRTGEKVFLECVQDMDHENMFWYRQDPGLGLRLIYFSYDVKMKEKGDIPEGYSVSREKKERFSLILESASTNQTSMYLCASSLAGGMNTEAFFGQGTRLTVV.